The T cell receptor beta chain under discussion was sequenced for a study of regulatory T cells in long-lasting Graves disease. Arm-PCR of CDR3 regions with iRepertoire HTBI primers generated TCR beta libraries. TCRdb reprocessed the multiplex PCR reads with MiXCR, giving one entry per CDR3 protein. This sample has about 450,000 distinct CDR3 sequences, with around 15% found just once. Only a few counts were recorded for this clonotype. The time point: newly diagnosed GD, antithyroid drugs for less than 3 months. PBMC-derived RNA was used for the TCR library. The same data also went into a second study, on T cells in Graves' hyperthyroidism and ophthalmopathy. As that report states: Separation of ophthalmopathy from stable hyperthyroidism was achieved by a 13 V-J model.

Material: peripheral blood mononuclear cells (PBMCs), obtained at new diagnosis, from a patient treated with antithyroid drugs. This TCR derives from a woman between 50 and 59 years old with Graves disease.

For the CDR3, the DNA is TGTGCCAGGGGCCGGGAAGACCATGATACGCAGTATTTT. Translating gives CARGREDHDTQYF. The chain recombines TRBV2 with TRBJ2-3, with D possibly matching TRBD2 (5 bases). The length of the CDR3 is 13 residues. From germline, CDR1 is SNHLY and CDR2 FYNNEI. Trimming took off 9 bases at V and 6 bases at J, with 16 bases between the two ends.